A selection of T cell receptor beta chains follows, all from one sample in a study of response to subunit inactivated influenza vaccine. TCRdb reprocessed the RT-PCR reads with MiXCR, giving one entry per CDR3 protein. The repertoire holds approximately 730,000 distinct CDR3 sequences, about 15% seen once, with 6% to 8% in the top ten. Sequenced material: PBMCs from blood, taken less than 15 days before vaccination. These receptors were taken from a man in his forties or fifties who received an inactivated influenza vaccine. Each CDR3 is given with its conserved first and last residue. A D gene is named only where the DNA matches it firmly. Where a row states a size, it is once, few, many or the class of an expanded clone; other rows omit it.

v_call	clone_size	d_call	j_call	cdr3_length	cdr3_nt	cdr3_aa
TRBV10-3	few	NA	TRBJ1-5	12	TGTGCCATCGGGCACCCCCGGCAGCCCCAGCATTTT	CAIGHPRQPQHF
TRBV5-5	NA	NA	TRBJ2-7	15	TGTGCCAGCAGCTTGGCGGGACGTCCTATCGGAGAGCAGTACTTC	CASSLAGRPIGEQYF
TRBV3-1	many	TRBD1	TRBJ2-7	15	TGTGCCAGCAGCCACGCAAGGGACAGGGATTACGAGCAGTACTTC	CASSHARDRDYEQYF
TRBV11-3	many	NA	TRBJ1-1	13	TGTGCCAGCAGCTTAGACGCGTGGACTGAAGCTTTCTTT	CASSLDAWTEAFF
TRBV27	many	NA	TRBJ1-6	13	TGTGCCAGCTCGAGGAGTTACAATTCACCCCTCCACTTT	CASSRSYNSPLHF
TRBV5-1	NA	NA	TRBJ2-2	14	TGCGCCAGCAGCCAAGACTCCTCCACCGGGGAGCTGTTTTTT	CASSQDSSTGELFF
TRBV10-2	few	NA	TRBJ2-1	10	TGCGCCAGCAGTGCGGGTGAGCAGTTCTTC	CASSAGEQFF
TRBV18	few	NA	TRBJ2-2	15	TGTGCCAGCTCACCACGAACCGTCTTCACCGGGGAGCTGTTTTTT	CASSPRTVFTGELFF
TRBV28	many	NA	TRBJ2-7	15	TGTGCCAGCAGTTCCACCGGGATGGCGGCGTACGAGCAGTACTTC	CASSSTGMAAYEQYF
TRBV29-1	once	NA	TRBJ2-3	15	TGCAGCGTTGGAACAGGGAGGGGGAACGCAGATACGCAGTATTTT	CSVGTGRGNADTQYF
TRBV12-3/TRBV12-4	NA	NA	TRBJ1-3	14	TGTGCCAGCAGTCTAACAGCGGAAGGAAACACCATATATTTT	CASSLTAEGNTIYF
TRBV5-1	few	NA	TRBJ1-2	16	TGCGCCAGCAGCTTGGCCTCGTTCGGGAGAACCTATGGCTACACCTTC	CASSLASFGRTYGYTF
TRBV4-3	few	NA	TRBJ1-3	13	TGCGCCAGCAGCCAAGCGGAGGGAAACACCATATATTTT	CASSQAEGNTIYF
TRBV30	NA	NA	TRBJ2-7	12	TGTGCCTGGAGTGGCCCAGCCTACGAGCAGTACTTC	CAWSGPAYEQYF
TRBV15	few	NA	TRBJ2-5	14	TGTGCCACCAGCAGTAGTCAGGGGAGGGAGACCCAGTACTTC	CATSSSQGRETQYF
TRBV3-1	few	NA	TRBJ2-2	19	TGTGCCAGCAGCCAGCCCACAACTGCCAGCGGACCCAACACCGGGGAGCTGTTTTTT	CASSQPTTASGPNTGELFF
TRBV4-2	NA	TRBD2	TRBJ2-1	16	TGTGCCAGCAGCCAAGGGACTAGCGGGAACTACAATGAGCAGTTCTTC	CASSQGTSGNYNEQFF
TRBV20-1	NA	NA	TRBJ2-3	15	TGCAGTGCTAGAGGCGCGGCGGCAAGCACAGATACGCAGTATTTT	CSARGAAASTDTQYF
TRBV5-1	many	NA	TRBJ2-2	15	TGCGCCAGCAGCCCGGTTCAGACGAACACCGGGGAGCTGTTTTTT	CASSPVQTNTGELFF
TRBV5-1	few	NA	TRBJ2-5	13	TGCGCCAGCAGCTTGGCCAGGGACGAGGCCCAGTACTTC	CASSLARDEAQYF
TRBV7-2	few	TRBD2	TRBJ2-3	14	TGTGCCAGCAGCTTAGGAGCGGGAGGAGGTACGCAGTATTTT	CASSLGAGGGTQYF
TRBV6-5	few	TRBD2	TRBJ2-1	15	TGTGCCAGCAGTGACTCAGCGGGACCCTACAATGAGCAGTTCTTC	CASSDSAGPYNEQFF
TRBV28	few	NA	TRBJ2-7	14	TGTGCCAGCAGCTCTCCTGGACAGATCTACGAGCAGTACTTC	CASSSPGQIYEQYF
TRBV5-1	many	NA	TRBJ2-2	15	TGCGCCAGCAGCTTGGCAGTGACGAACACCGGGGAGCTGTTTTTT	CASSLAVTNTGELFF
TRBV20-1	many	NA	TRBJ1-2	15	TGCAGTGCTGACTCCCCTGCGCAGCGGCTTTATGGCTACACCTTC	CSADSPAQRLYGYTF
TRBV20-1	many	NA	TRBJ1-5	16	TGCAGTGCTAGGCGGGGGGGGGCCTTAAGCAATCAGCCCCAGCATTTT	CSARRGGALSNQPQHF
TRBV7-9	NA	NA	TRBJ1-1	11	TGTGCCAGCGCAGGGGTCACTGAAGCTTTCTTT	CASAGVTEAFF
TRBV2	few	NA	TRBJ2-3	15	TGTGCCAGCAGTGTGGGGCAGATTCGCACAGATACGCAGTATTTT	CASSVGQIRTDTQYF
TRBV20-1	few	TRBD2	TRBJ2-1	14	TGCAGTGCTTATAGCGGGGGGGGGAACAATGAGCAGTTCTTC	CSAYSGGGNNEQFF
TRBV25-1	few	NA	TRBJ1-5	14	TGTGCCAGCAGTGAAGTAGACTTTTACCAGCCCCAGCATTTT	CASSEVDFYQPQHF
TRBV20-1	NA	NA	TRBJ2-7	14	TGCAGTGCTAGAGATTTGGAAGCGGCCCGAGAGCAGTACTTC	CSARDLEAAREQYF
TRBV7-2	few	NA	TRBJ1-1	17	TGTGCCAGCAGCTTAGCCAGGGGTTTCAAAATGAACACTGAAGCTTTCTTT	CASSLARGFKMNTEAFF
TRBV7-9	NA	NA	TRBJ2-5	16	TGTGCCAGCAGCGGTCGGAGGGCCCTACAGGGAGAGACCCAGTACTTC	CASSGRRALQGETQYF
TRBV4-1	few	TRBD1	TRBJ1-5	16	TGCGCCAGCAGCCAAGAAGCTACAGGGGCCAGTAGCCCCCAGCATTTT	CASSQEATGASSPQHF
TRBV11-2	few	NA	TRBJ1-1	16	TGTGCCAGCAGCTTGAGGGGCGACAGAACGAACACTGAAGCTTTCTTT	CASSLRGDRTNTEAFF